Listed here are 26 T cell receptor beta chains from one sample, sequenced in a study of cytomegalovirus exposure and HLA in healthy donors. Primers: 60 Vbeta forward and 13 Jbeta reverse. Measured with immunoSEQ multiplex PCR; TCRdb has only the in-frame clones, and not every one. The data show approximately 190,000 clones, 75% to 90% seen once. The sample comprised PBMCs. The receptors here all came from a boy aged 2 to 9 in good health and CMV-seronegative.

This clone appeared once. The chain is built from TRBV19 and TRBJ2-3, with 9 nucleotides matching TRBD1. The ends lost 3 bases at V and 7 bases at J; junction bases unmatched: 11. Germline V gene lookup returns CDR1 LNHDA and CDR2 SQIVND (reference sequence). CDR3 length: 16 amino acids. CDR3 in amino acids: CASSIWAGQGVNTQYF. The DNA for the CDR3 is TGTGCCAGTAGTATTTGGGCGGGACAGGGTGTCAATACGCAGTATTTT.

The chain combines TRBV7-8 with TRBJ2-7; D perhaps matches TRBD2 (7 bases). The CDR3 spans 14 residues. V was shortened by 0 bases and J by 6 bases, with 12 bases between the two germline ends. Germline CDR1 reads SGHVS; CDR2 reads FQNEAQ. This CDR3 is CASSLAGGLGEQYF. CDR3 DNA sequence: TGTGCCAGCAGCTTAGCGGGGGGGCTTGGCGAGCAGTACTTC.

V usage is TRBV19 and J usage is TRBJ2-1, with 10 positions matching TRBD1. V was pared by 5 bases and J by 9 bases, with 16 bases of the junction left unmatched. CDR3 length: 17 amino acids. Looked up from germline, CDR1 is LNHDA and CDR2 is SQIVND (reference sequence). The CDR3 region has the DNA TGTGCCAGTAGTCCTACCGGGACAGGGGTTTTTGCGATTGAGCAGTTCTTC. Amino acid sequence: CASSPTGTGVFAIEQFF.

Only a few counts were recorded for this clone. The chain carries TRBV14 and TRBJ2-7, with 10 positions matching TRBD2. This CDR3 is 15 amino acids long. From germline, CDR1 is SGHDN and CDR2 FVKESK. V shed 4 bases, J shed 4 bases, and the junction held 7 bases outside the gene matches. The chain's CDR3 is CASSPLAGGKYEQYF. The DNA for the CDR3 is TGTGCCAGCAGCCCCTTAGCGGGGGGAAAATACGAGCAGTACTTC.

This clone appeared a single time. The rearrangement links TRBV20-1 to TRBJ1-5, with 7 positions matching TRBD1. The germline V gene has CDR1 DFQATT and CDR2 SNEGSKA (reference sequence). The CDR3 loop spans 11 amino acids. Losses at the gene ends were 7 bases for V and 5 bases for J; bases not matched to a gene: 2. The CDR3 reads CSVQGDQPQHF. The CDR3, as DNA: TGCAGTGTCCAGGGGGATCAGCCCCAGCATTTT.

This chain uses TRBV19 with TRBJ1-5; tentative D call: TRBD1 (5 bases). Germline lookup yields CDR1 LNHDA and CDR2 SQIVND (reference sequence). Trimming removed 3 bases from V and 0 bases from J, with 12 bases in between. This CDR3 contains 16 residues. CDR3 sequence: CASSIDSTYSNQPQHF. For the CDR3, the DNA is TGTGCCAGTAGTATCGACAGTACCTATAGCAATCAGCCCCAGCATTTT.

The chain carries TRBV11-2 and TRBJ2-3; TRBD2 matches 12 bases. The V and J ends lost 6 bases and 1 base, in that order; junction bases with no gene match: 5. The germline V gene has CDR1 SGHAT and CDR2 FQNNGV. The CDR3 sequence is 16 residues long. The CDR3 loop is CASSGTSGSGTDTQYF. For the CDR3, the DNA is TGTGCCAGCAGTGGGACTAGCGGGTCGGGCACAGATACGCAGTATTTT.

The J gene is TRBJ2-3, the V gene TRBV6-1, with D perhaps matching TRBD1 (6 bases). CDR3 size: 16 residues. Trimming removed 4 bases at V and 1 base at J, with 15 bases between. CDR1 MNHNS and CDR2 SASEGT come from the germline V gene. The CDR3: CASSAGRAGGTDTQYF. The CDR3 coding sequence is TGTGCCAGCAGTGCAGGGCGGGCAGGGGGCACAGATACGCAGTATTTT.

The J gene is TRBJ2-3, the V gene TRBV4-2, with TRBD2 matching 7 bases. V shed 0 bases, J shed 3 bases, and the junction held 12 bases outside the gene matches. The CDR3 sequence is 18 residues long. CDR1 and CDR2 from the germline V gene are LGHNA and YNFKEQ. This chain's CDR3 is CASSQDTLWGRETDTQYF. CDR3 in DNA: TGTGCCAGCAGCCAAGATACCCTTTGGGGGAGGGAGACAGATACGCAGTATTTT.

This clone was observed a handful of times. The genes are TRBV19 and TRBJ1-1; D is perhaps TRBD1 (5 bases). CDR3 length: 16 amino acids. Germline loops: CDR1 LNHDA, CDR2 SQIVND (reference sequence). The V and J ends lost 3 bases and 1 base respectively, with 15 bases between them. Written as DNA, the CDR3 is TGTGCCAGTAGTATTCTTACAGGTCAGGGGAACACTGAAGCTTTCTTT. Protein: CASSILTGQGNTEAFF.

This clone came up once. The J gene is TRBJ2-1, the V gene TRBV30; 15 nucleotides line up with TRBD2. The CDR3 consists of 15 residues. J was trimmed by 10 bases and V by 4 bases; bases with no gene match: 8. Germline CDR1 reads GTSNPN; CDR2 reads SVGIG (reference sequence). CDR3 loop: CAWNGLAGGPGEQFF. Here the CDR3 DNA reads TGTGCCTGGAATGGACTAGCGGGGGGGCCGGGCGAGCAGTTCTTC.

Only a few counts were recorded for this clone. The V call is TRBV4-1, the J call TRBJ2-4; 7 bases are a match to TRBD1. The germline CDR1 and CDR2 sequences are MGHRA and YSYEKL. The CDR3 has 18 amino acids. V trimming: 3 bases; J trimming: 8 bases; junction bases outside the gene matches: 19. CDR3 amino acids: CASSHAFLGQDGMDIQYF. The CDR3 DNA follows: TGCGCCAGCAGCCATGCTTTCCTTGGACAGGACGGCATGGACATTCAGTACTTC.

The genes are TRBV2 and TRBJ2-6, with D unclear. Trimming pared 9 bases from V and 3 bases from J, leaving 15 bases between. CDR3 size: 15 residues. Germline assignment: CDR1 SNHLY and CDR2 FYNNEI. The CDR3 here is CASLIKRVGANVLTF. The CDR3, as DNA: TGTGCCAGTCTGATAAAGCGAGTTGGGGCCAACGTCCTGACTTTC.

CDR3 coding DNA: TGTGCCAGCAGTTATGGGTCGACAGCCGGGAATGAAAAACTGTTTTTT. This codes for CASSYGSTAGNEKLFF. The chain uses TRBV28 and TRBJ1-4; tentatively, D is TRBD1 (5 bases). Germline assignment: CDR1 MDHEN and CDR2 SYDVKM. The CDR3 covers 16 residues. The V end was cut by 4 bases, the J end by 5 bases, with 17 bases between.

The V call is TRBV6-5, the J call TRBJ2-5, with D possibly TRBD1 on 5 matching bases. This CDR3 has 14 residues. The germline V gene has CDR1 MNHEY and CDR2 SVGAGI. V lost 2 bases and J lost 1, with 8 bases in between. This chain's CDR3 is CASSYGALQETQYF. CDR3 DNA: TGTGCCAGCAGTTACGGGGCCCTCCAAGAGACCCAGTACTTC.

This sequence joins TRBV18 and TRBJ1-2; the match to TRBD1 covers 7 bases. The trim removed 3 bases at V and 6 bases at J, leaving 4 bases unmatched. Germline values: CDR1 KGHSH, CDR2 LQKENI. The CDR3 is 13 residues long. The CDR3, as DNA: TGTGCCAGCTCACCCACTGGGACAGATGGCTACACCTTC. Translated: CASSPTGTDGYTF.

The V call is TRBV7-2, the J call TRBJ2-7; maybe TRBD2 (6 bases). The germline V gene has CDR1 SGHTA and CDR2 FQGNSA. Trimming took off 5 bases at V and 6 bases at J, with 14 bases between the two ends. The CDR3 sequence is 13 residues long. CDR3 residues: CASSRDFFTEQYF. CDR3 bases: TGTGCCAGCAGCAGGGACTTCTTCACCGAGCAGTACTTC.

The V call is TRBV5-1, the J call TRBJ2-5; the match to TRBD2 covers 7 bases. Germline V CDR1 and CDR2: SGHRS, YFSETQ. The CDR3 is 14 residues long. Trimming took 1 base from V and 4 from J; bases not matched to a gene: 4. CDR3 nucleotides: TGCGCCAGCAGCTTGAGTACGGGAGGAGAGACCCAGTACTTC. Translation: CASSLSTGGETQYF.

V and J are TRBV27 and TRBJ2-7; D remains ambiguous. This CDR3 contains 13 residues. V shed 4 bases and J shed 3 bases, with 10 bases lying between them. Germline V gene sequence: CDR1 MNHEY, CDR2 SMNVEV (reference sequence). DNA for the CDR3: TGTGCCAGCAGTTACGGCAGACTCTACGAGCAGTACTTC. It encodes CASSYGRLYEQYF.

The chain is built from TRBV28 and TRBJ2-1; tentatively, D is TRBD1 (6 bases). CDR1 and CDR2 (germline): MDHEN, SYDVKM. With 11 bases removed from V and 15 bases from J, the gap between germline ends came to 17 bases. There are 10 residues in the CDR3. CDR3 sequence reads: CALWGRGWFF. CDR3 coding DNA: TGTGCCCTTTGGGGCAGGGGATGGTTCTTC.

This clone has a single count. The chain couples TRBV29-1 to TRBJ2-5; TRBD2 is a possible D gene (5 bases). Matching the DNA end better, TRBJ2-7 makes the J call doubtful. The length of the CDR3 is 13 residues. CDR1 is SQVTM and CDR2 is ANQGSEA in the germline V gene. The CDR3 sequence: CSVEEVGGYEQYF. CDR3 in DNA: TGCAGCGTTGAAGAGGTAGGAGGTTACGAGCAGTACTTC.

This clone is a singleton in its sample. This chain uses TRBV6-1 with TRBJ2-1, with 8 positions matching TRBD2. V lost 1 base and J lost 3; bases outside the gene matches: 5. The CDR3 runs 16 residues. CDR1 is MNHNS, CDR2 SASEGT, per germline. The CDR3 reads CASSEGLASYYNEQFF. The CDR3 DNA reads TGTGCCAGCAGTGAAGGACTAGCGAGTTACTACAATGAGCAGTTCTTC.

J is TRBJ2-3 and V is TRBV18; 11 bases fit TRBD1. CDR3 length equals 16 residues. V was clipped by 6 bases and J by 4 bases; unmatched bases: 9. The germline gives CDR1 KGHSH, CDR2 LQKENI. CDR3 coding DNA: TGTGCCAGCTCCCGAGGACAGGGGGCGCCCGCAGATACGCAGTATTTT. Translating gives CASSRGQGAPADTQYF. The whole variable domain, filled in from reference TRBV18 and TRBJ2-3, reads NAGVMQNPRHLVRRRGQEARLRCSPMKGHSHVYWYRQLPEEGLKFMVYLQKENIIDESGMPKERFSAEFPKEGPSILRIQQVVRGDSAAYFCASSRGQGAPADTQYFGPGTRLTVL.

This rearrangement joins TRBV6-4 to TRBJ1-1; no firm D call. CDR1 and CDR2 from the germline V gene are MRHNA and SNTAGT. The CDR3 runs to 16 residues. Trimming cost V 5 bases and J 10 bases, with 26 bases left between them. In nucleotides, the CDR3 is TGTGCCAGCAGTCCGGAGGCACCTCCCTCCGCGTCTGGAGCTTTCTTT. This gives the protein CASSPEAPPSASGAFF.

The chain has TRBV6-4 and TRBJ1-5; a possible D gene is TRBD1 (6 bases). The germline V and J ends were trimmed by 2 bases and 0 bases, with 17 bases remaining between them. There are 18 residues in the CDR3. Germline CDR1 is MRHNA and CDR2 is SNTAGT. The CDR3: CASSDPKSDSRSNQPQHF. The DNA of the CDR3 is TGTGCCAGCAGTGACCCTAAATCGGACAGCCGTAGCAATCAGCCCCAGCATTTT.

The genes are TRBV28 and TRBJ2-7; D remains ambiguous. The CDR3 is 13 amino acids. Germline V gene data show CDR1 as MDHEN and CDR2 as SYDVKM. Trimming took off 3 bases at V and 0 bases at J, with 6 bases between the two ends. In DNA, the CDR3 is TGTGCCAGCAGTTTTCTGCGCTCCTACGAGCAGTACTTC. Translation gives CASSFLRSYEQYF.